This passage covers 31 T cell receptor beta chains from one sample sequenced in a study of T cell changes during pregnancy in multiple sclerosis. Sequencing used immunoSEQ multiplex PCR; TCRdb keeps in-frame clones, though not all of them. The table has over 10,000 clones, more than 70% seen once. Sequenced material: CD8+ T cells from peripheral blood mononuclear cells, taken in the second trimester of pregnancy. The receptors derive from a female donor in good health, enrolled as a control in a pregnancy study.

This clone has a handful of counts. This chain joins TRBV14 and TRBJ2-7; 10 bases are a match to TRBD1. The CDR3 extends over 14 amino acids. The V segment lost 4 bases and the J segment 6 bases; nucleotides outside the gene matches: 6. Per germline, CDR1 SGHDN and CDR2 FVKESK. CDR3 sequence reads: CASSPYRTGGEQYF. Written as DNA, the CDR3 is TGTGCCAGCAGCCCCTATCGGACAGGGGGCGAGCAGTACTTC.

The gene calls are TRBV9 and TRBJ1-1, with D possibly being TRBD1 (6 bases). There are 17 residues in the CDR3. Germline loops: CDR1 SGDLS, CDR2 YYNGEE. Trimming cost V 8 bases and J 0 bases, with 23 bases left between them. The CDR3 is CASTPTGHGAVNTEAFF. The CDR3 DNA reads TGTGCCAGTACACCTACAGGGCACGGAGCGGTGAACACTGAAGCTTTCTTT.

The chain carries TRBV27 and TRBJ2-1; tentative D call: TRBD1 (5 bases). Trimming removed 1 base from V and 4 bases from J, with 8 bases in between. CDR3 length equals 14 residues. The V gene's germline CDR1 is MNHEY and CDR2 SMNVEV (reference sequence). The CDR3 here is CASSLWQGYNEQFF. The DNA for the CDR3 is TGTGCCAGCAGTTTATGGCAGGGTTACAATGAGCAGTTCTTC.

Comment on this clone: A read error may account for a junction end that differs from germline. DNA of the CDR3: TGTGCTAGCAGCTTAGGGGCAGGGCGCTACGAGCAGTACTTC. It encodes CASSLGAGRYEQYF. The chain joins TRBV7-7 to TRBJ2-7; a weak D match, TRBD1 (5 bases). This CDR3 has 14 residues. Germline assignment: CDR1 SSHAT and CDR2 FNYEAQ (reference sequence).

Only one count was recorded for this clone. The genes are TRBV11-3 and TRBJ2-1; 9 nucleotides agree with TRBD2. Germline loops: CDR1 SGHNT, CDR2 YENEEA. The J segment lost 4 bases and the V segment lost 5 bases, leaving 3 bases of the junction unmatched. CDR3 length: 14 amino acids. CDR3 loop: CASSSGGLYNEQFF. DNA for the CDR3: TGTGCCAGCAGCAGCGGGGGGCTTTACAATGAGCAGTTCTTC. The entire variable domain, with the rest obtained from reference TRBV11-3 and TRBJ2-1, is as follows: EAGVVQSPRYKIIEKKQPVAFWCNPISGHNTLYWYLQNLGQGPELLIRYENEEAVDDSQLPKDRFSAERLKGVDSTLKIQPAELGDSAVYLCASSSGGLYNEQFFGPGTRLTVL.

The rearrangement uses TRBV14 and TRBJ2-2, with D perhaps matching TRBD2 (5 bases). The CDR3 has 15 amino acids. The V gene lost 0 bases and the J gene lost 6 bases, with 11 bases spanning the gap. Germline V gene sequence: CDR1 SGHDN, CDR2 FVKESK. The CDR3 DNA reads TGTGCCAGCAGCCAAGACGTAAGCGGTCCCGGGGAGCTGTTTTTT. Translated: CASSQDVSGPGELFF.

The V call is TRBV5-1, the J call TRBJ2-7; possibly TRBD1 for D (6 bases). The germline V and J ends were trimmed by 0 bases and 6 bases, with 7 bases remaining between them. The CDR3 spans 12 residues. Germline values: CDR1 SGHRS, CDR2 YFSETQ. CDR3 residues: CASSLGGREQYF. CDR3 nucleotide sequence: TGCGCCAGCAGCTTGGGGGGGCGCGAGCAGTACTTC. Full variable domain (remainder filled in from reference TRBV5-1 and TRBJ2-7): KAGVTQTPRYLIKTRGQQVTLSCSPISGHRSVSWYQQTPGQGLQFLFEYFSETQRNKGNFPGRFSGRQFSNSRSEMNVSTLELGDSALYLCASSLGGREQYFGPGTRLTVT.

This chain uses TRBV18 with TRBJ1-4; a possible D gene is TRBD1 (6 bases). The CDR3 loop spans 16 amino acids. Between the trimmed V and J ends, which lost 3 bases and 3 bases, there was a span of 14 bases. CDR1 is KGHSH, CDR2 LQKENI, per germline. CDR3 region: CASSPRTEAPNEKLFF. Here the CDR3 DNA reads TGTGCCAGCTCACCCCGGACAGAGGCTCCTAATGAAAAACTGTTTTTT.

V is TRBV5-1 and J is TRBJ2-7; TRBD1 is a possible D gene (6 bases). V lost 4 bases and J 3 bases, leaving 8 bases between the germline ends. The CDR3 is made up of 12 amino acids. Germline V gives CDR1 SGHRS, CDR2 YFSETQ. The CDR3 coding sequence is TGCGCCAGCAGCGGGACAAGCTACGAGCAGTACTTC. Translating it yields CASSGTSYEQYF.

This chain uses TRBV2 with TRBJ2-7; TRBD1 matches at 7 bases. V lost 3 bases, J lost 2 bases, and 1 base stayed unmatched. Germline CDR1 is SNHLY and CDR2 is FYNNEI. The CDR3 loop spans 13 amino acids. Here the CDR3 reads CASSEGQTYEQYF. Written as DNA, the CDR3 is TGTGCCAGCAGTGAGGGACAGACCTACGAGCAGTACTTC.

This clone has just a few counts. The chain uses TRBV2 and TRBJ2-7; 8 bases agree with TRBD2. The germline V gene encodes CDR1 SNHLY and CDR2 FYNNEI. The CDR3 loop spans 16 amino acids. Unmatched junction bases numbered 9, after V lost 5 bases and J lost 0 bases. This CDR3 is CASSRGPSGFSYEQYF. The CDR3 DNA is TGTGCCAGCAGTAGGGGTCCTAGCGGGTTCTCCTACGAGCAGTACTTC. Together with reference TRBV2 and TRBJ2-7, the CDR3 gives the full variable domain: EPEVTQTPSHQVTQMGQEVILRCVPISNHLYFYWYRQILGQKVEFLVSFYNNEISEKSEIFDDQFSVERPDGSNFTLKIRSTKLEDSAMYFCASSRGPSGFSYEQYFGPGTRLTVT.

This chain uses TRBV2 with TRBJ1-5; D is uncertain. V was clipped by 11 bases and J by 2 bases, with 16 bases between them. From germline, CDR1 is SNHLY and CDR2 FYNNEI. The CDR3 length is 14 residues. The CDR3 DNA reads as TGTGCCTCCCGTCGAGCCCTTGGCAATCAGCCCCAGCATTTT. Its translation is CASRRALGNQPQHF.

The rearrangement joins TRBV5-4 to TRBJ1-2; D gene uncertain. This CDR3 region has 13 residues. The V gene's germline CDR1 is SGHNT and CDR2 YYREEE (reference sequence). V gave up 1 base and J gave up 2 bases, with 6 bases separating them. CDR3 protein: CASSLNSNYGYTF. Here the CDR3 DNA reads TGTGCCAGCAGCTTGAACAGCAACTATGGCTACACCTTC.

The rearrangement joins TRBV5-4 to TRBJ2-7, with D tentatively TRBD1 (6 bases). Trimming removed 4 bases from V and 3 bases from J, with 14 bases in between. The CDR3 totals 14 residues. The germline V gene encodes CDR1 SGHNT and CDR2 YYREEE (reference sequence). CDR3 residues: CASSAVGTSYEQYF. CDR3 bases: TGTGCCAGCAGCGCTGTAGGGACAAGCTACGAGCAGTACTTC.

The chain is built from TRBV7-8 and TRBJ1-6; 8 nucleotides agree with TRBD1. The junction had 7 bases not matched to a gene; V was cut back by 5 bases and J by 1 base. This CDR3 has 17 amino acids. CDR1 and CDR2 from the germline V gene are SGHVS and FQNEAQ. CDR3 in amino acids: CASSQLNRGSYNSPLHF. The CDR3 DNA reads TGTGCCAGCAGCCAGCTCAACAGGGGGTCCTATAATTCACCCCTCCACTTT. The full variable domain, with the rest looked up from reference TRBV7-8 and TRBJ1-6, is GAGVSQSPRYKVAKRGQDVALRCDPISGHVSLFWYQQALGQGPEFLTYFQNEAQLDKSGLPSDRFFAERPEGSVSTLKIQRTQQEDSAVYLCASSQLNRGSYNSPLHFGNGTRLTVT.

The chain combines TRBV6-4 with TRBJ2-3, with D possibly TRBD2 on 6 matching bases. Germline V gene lookup returns CDR1 MRHNA and CDR2 SNTAGT. V shed 0 bases and J shed 4 bases, with 11 bases lying between them. CDR3 length: 15 residues. The CDR3 loop is CASSDSISGADTQYF. CDR3 in DNA: TGTGCCAGCAGTGACTCGATATCGGGGGCAGATACGCAGTATTTT.

The rearrangement uses TRBV5-1 and TRBJ2-6, with 7 bases matching TRBD1. V lost 0 bases and J lost 0; bases outside the gene matches: 3. This CDR3 region has 17 residues. Germline V CDR1 and CDR2: SGHRS, YFSETQ. The CDR3: CASSLGQGLSGANVLTF. Here the CDR3 DNA reads TGCGCCAGCAGCTTGGGACAGGGTCTCTCTGGGGCCAACGTCCTGACTTTC.

There are a few counts of this clone. V gene TRBV19 combines with J gene TRBJ2-7, with D tentatively TRBD1 (6 bases). The CDR3 length is 13 residues. Germline V gene sequence: CDR1 LNHDA, CDR2 SQIVND (reference sequence). V dropped 5 bases and J dropped 2 bases, with 10 bases sitting between them. This CDR3 is CASSLTGTYEQYF. CDR3 DNA sequence: TGTGCCAGTAGTTTGACAGGTACCTACGAGCAGTACTTC.

This clone was detected once. The rearrangement uses TRBV5-1 and TRBJ2-3, with TRBD1 identical over 9 bases. J was trimmed by 4 bases and V by 4 bases; bases with no gene match: 4. Per germline, CDR1 SGHRS and CDR2 YFSETQ. CDR3 size: 14 residues. The CDR3 coding sequence is TGCGCCAGCAGCGAAGGACAGGGGCCAGATACGCAGTATTTT. Protein product: CASSEGQGPDTQYF.

This chain uses TRBV5-8 with TRBJ2-5, with D maybe TRBD2 (6 bases). The CDR3 covers 14 residues. The germline CDR1 and CDR2 sequences are SGHTS and YDEGEE. V lost 7 bases and J 5 bases, leaving 18 bases between the germline ends. CDR3 sequence reads: CASQDRRARETQYF. The CDR3 coding sequence is TGTGCCAGCCAAGATCGGAGGGCCCGTGAGACCCAGTACTTC. The full variable domain, with the rest looked up from reference TRBV5-8 and TRBJ2-5, is EAGVTQSPTHLIKTRGQQATLRCSPISGHTSVYWYQQALGLGLQFLLWYDEGEERNRGNFPPRFSGRQFPNYSSELNVNALELEDSALYLCASQDRRARETQYFGPGTRLLVL.

The gene calls are TRBV19 and TRBJ2-3, with D perhaps matching TRBD2 (5 bases). The CDR3 has 14 amino acids. V was clipped by 3 bases and J by 4 bases, with 11 bases between them. CDR1 LNHDA and CDR2 SQIVND come from the germline V gene (reference sequence). The CDR3: CASSIIAGADTQYF. CDR3 nucleotide sequence: TGTGCCAGTAGTATCATAGCCGGGGCAGATACGCAGTATTTT.

The chain carries TRBV2 and TRBJ2-6, with unresolved D. This CDR3 has 14 residues. Trimming removed 7 bases at V and 0 bases at J, with 7 bases between. The V gene's germline CDR1 is SNHLY and CDR2 FYNNEI. In DNA, the CDR3 is TGTGCCAGCACGGTCGACTCTGGGGCCAACGTCCTGACTTTC. Its translation is CASTVDSGANVLTF.

This clone was observed once. This chain connects TRBV6-5 to TRBJ1-2, with D possibly TRBD1 on 5 matching bases. The V gene's germline CDR1 is MNHEY and CDR2 SVGAGI. This CDR3 is 14 amino acids long. V gave up 0 bases and J gave up 7 bases, with 12 bases separating them. The CDR3 DNA reads TGTGCCAGCAGTTACTCGACGCAGGGCGGTGGCTACACCTTC. Residues: CASSYSTQGGGYTF.

As to this clone: Other DNA sequences in the same sample also yield this CDR3. The V gene is TRBV27, the J gene TRBJ1-1, with TRBD1 as a possible D gene (6 bases). The V end lost 6 bases, the J end lost 1 base, and 9 bases lay between the germline ends. Germline assignment: CDR1 MNHEY and CDR2 SMNVEV (reference sequence). This CDR3 comprises 13 residues. CDR3 in amino acids: CASRWTANTEAFF. The CDR3 nucleotides read TGTGCCAGCAGGTGGACAGCGAACACTGAAGCTTTCTTT.

The V and J genes are TRBV27 and TRBJ2-7; tentatively, D is TRBD2 (6 bases). The V gene's germline CDR1 is MNHEY and CDR2 SMNVEV (reference sequence). CDR3 length: 14 residues. Trimming cost V 5 bases and J 9 bases, with 20 bases left between them. The CDR3, as DNA: TGTGCCAGCAGTAACACGGACGGGGGTCCTGGGCAGTACTTC. It is translated as CASSNTDGGPGQYF.

The CDR3 reads CASSSLTSGRDHEQFF. The CDR3 coding sequence is TGTGCCAGCAGCTCTTTGACTAGCGGGAGAGATCATGAGCAGTTCTTC. This chain joins TRBV7-9 and TRBJ2-1; 12 bases agree with TRBD2. This CDR3 has 16 residues. The junction had 9 bases not matched to a gene; V was cut back by 4 bases and J by 8 bases. Germline values: CDR1 SEHNR, CDR2 FQNEAQ (reference sequence).

V and J are TRBV5-6 and TRBJ1-5; 7 bases map to TRBD1. The CDR3 spans 16 residues. Germline values: CDR1 SGHDT, CDR2 YYEEEE. J was trimmed by 2 bases and V by 4 bases; bases with no gene match: 9. The CDR3 sequence is CASSPAGQGGNQPQHF. DNA of the CDR3: TGTGCCAGCAGCCCAGCCGGGCAGGGGGGCAATCAGCCCCAGCATTTT.

The rearrangement joins TRBV28 to TRBJ2-1; D might be TRBD1 (5 bases). Germline V gene sequence: CDR1 MDHEN, CDR2 SYDVKM. CDR3 size: 12 residues. Trimming stripped 10 bases from V and 6 bases from J, with 13 bases between. The CDR3 nucleotides are TGTGCCACCGCGGAAGGGGCCAATGAGCAGTTCTTC. Its translation: CATAEGANEQFF. The whole variable domain, filled in from reference TRBV28 and TRBJ2-1, reads DVKVTQSSRYLVKRTGEKVFLECVQDMDHENMFWYRQDPGLGLRLIYFSYDVKMKEKGDIPEGYSVSREKKERFSLILESASTNQTSMYLCATAEGANEQFFGPGTRLTVL.

This clone was observed a single time. V is TRBV7-9 and J is TRBJ2-2, with 12 positions matching TRBD2. The junction had 8 bases not matched to a gene; V was cut back by 5 bases and J by 1 base. This CDR3 comprises 18 residues. CDR1 is SEHNR, CDR2 FQNEAQ, per germline (reference sequence). CDR3: CASSPATGLAGNTGELFF. In DNA form, the CDR3 reads TGTGCCAGCAGCCCGGCCACGGGACTAGCGGGGAACACCGGGGAGCTGTTTTTT.

The genes are TRBV28 and TRBJ2-1; the match to TRBD2 covers 7 bases. Per germline, CDR1 MDHEN and CDR2 SYDVKM. The CDR3 covers 14 residues. The V and J ends lost 3 bases and 4 bases, in that order; junction bases with no gene match: 3. DNA for the CDR3: TGTGCCAGCAGTTTGGGGGGGGATTACAATGAGCAGTTCTTC. Amino acid sequence: CASSLGGDYNEQFF.

The chain links TRBV2 to TRBJ2-3; tentative D call: TRBD2 (5 bases). Between the trimmed V and J ends, which lost 11 bases and 5 bases, there was a span of 8 bases. Germline V gene sequence: CDR1 SNHLY, CDR2 FYNNEI. This CDR3 contains 10 residues. The CDR3 sequence: CALEEDTQYF. Written as DNA, the CDR3 is TGTGCCTTGGAGGAAGATACGCAGTATTTT.